These 2 T cell receptor beta chains came from one sample sequenced in a study of T cell repertoires in cytomegalovirus infection. For these TCRs, the target antigens are not known. TCRdb fed the reads into MiXCR, producing one record per CDR3 protein. Of just over 450,000 distinct CDR3 sequences detected, approximately 42% appear once; the ten largest clones hold approximately 40%. The sequencing used cultured PBMCs, collected from culture after CMV antigen stimulation. These receptors all come from a human donor in good health (CMV status not recorded). Some clones in this sample may be carry-over from other donors' samples.

This sequence joins TRBV12-3 or TRBV12-4 and TRBJ2-2; TRBD2 matches at 7 bases. The CDR3 loop spans 11 amino acids. J gave up 13 bases and V 2 bases, and 1 base lay outside the gene matches. CDR3 amino acids: CASSLREGLFF. In nucleotides, the CDR3 is TGTGCCAGCAGTTTAAGGGAGGGGCTGTTTTTT.

The chain combines TRBV12-3 or TRBV12-4 with TRBJ1-4; tentative D call: TRBD1 (6 bases). The CDR3 consists of 14 residues. V gave up 6 bases and J gave up 7 bases, with 15 bases separating them. The CDR3 spells CASSQRTVSEKLFF. The CDR3, as DNA: TGTGCCAGCAGCCAACGGACAGTTTCTGAAAAACTGTTTTTT.